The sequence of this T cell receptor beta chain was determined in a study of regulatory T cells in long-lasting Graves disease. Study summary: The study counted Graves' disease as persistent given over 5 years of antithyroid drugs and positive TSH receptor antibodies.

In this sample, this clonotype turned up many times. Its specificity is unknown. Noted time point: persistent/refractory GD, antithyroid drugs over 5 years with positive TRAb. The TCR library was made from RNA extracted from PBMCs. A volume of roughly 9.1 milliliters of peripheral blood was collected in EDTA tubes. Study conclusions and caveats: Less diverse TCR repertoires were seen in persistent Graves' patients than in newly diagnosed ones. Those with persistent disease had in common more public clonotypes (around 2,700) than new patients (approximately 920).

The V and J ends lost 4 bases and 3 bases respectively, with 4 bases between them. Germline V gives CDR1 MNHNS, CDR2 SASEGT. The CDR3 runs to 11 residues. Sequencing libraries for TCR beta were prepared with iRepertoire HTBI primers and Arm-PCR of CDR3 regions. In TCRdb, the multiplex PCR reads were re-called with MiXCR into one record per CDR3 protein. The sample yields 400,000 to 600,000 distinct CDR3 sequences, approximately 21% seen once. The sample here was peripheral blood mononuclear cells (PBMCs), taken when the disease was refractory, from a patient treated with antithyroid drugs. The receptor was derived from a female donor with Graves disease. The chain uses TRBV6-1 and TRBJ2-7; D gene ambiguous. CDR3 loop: CASSGYYEQYF. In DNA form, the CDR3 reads TGTGCCAGCAGTGGGTACTACGAGCAGTACTTC.